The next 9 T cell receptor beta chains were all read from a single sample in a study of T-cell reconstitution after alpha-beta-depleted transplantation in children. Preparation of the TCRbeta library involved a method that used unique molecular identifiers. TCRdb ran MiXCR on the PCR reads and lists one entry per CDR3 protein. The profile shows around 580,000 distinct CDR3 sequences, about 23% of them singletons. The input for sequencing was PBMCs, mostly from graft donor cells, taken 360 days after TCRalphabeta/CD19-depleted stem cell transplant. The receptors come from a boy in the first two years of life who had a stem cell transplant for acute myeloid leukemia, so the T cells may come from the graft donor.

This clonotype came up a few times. CDR3 sequence reads: CASSYDRGSTEAFF. The DNA of the CDR3 is TGTGCCAGCAGTTACGACAGGGGATCCACTGAAGCTTTCTTT. The chain is built from TRBV6-5 and TRBJ1-1; 8 bases match TRBD1. The germline gives CDR1 MNHEY, CDR2 SVGAGI. The length of the CDR3 is 14 residues. Germline trimming cut 2 bases from V and 4 bases from J; bases unmatched to any gene: 3.

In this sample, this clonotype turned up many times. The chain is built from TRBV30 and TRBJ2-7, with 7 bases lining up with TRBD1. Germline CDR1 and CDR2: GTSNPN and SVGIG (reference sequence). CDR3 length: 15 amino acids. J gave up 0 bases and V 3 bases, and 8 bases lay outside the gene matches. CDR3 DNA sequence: TGTGCCTGGAGACGCTCTACAGGGGTCTCCTACGAGCAGTACTTC. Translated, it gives CAWRRSTGVSYEQYF. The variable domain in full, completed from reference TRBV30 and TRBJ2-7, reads SQTIHQWPATLVQPVGSPLSLECTVEGTSNPNLYWYRQAAGRGLQLLFYSVGIGQISSEVPQNLSASRPQDRQFILSSKKLLLSDSGFYLCAWRRSTGVSYEQYFGPGTRLTVT.

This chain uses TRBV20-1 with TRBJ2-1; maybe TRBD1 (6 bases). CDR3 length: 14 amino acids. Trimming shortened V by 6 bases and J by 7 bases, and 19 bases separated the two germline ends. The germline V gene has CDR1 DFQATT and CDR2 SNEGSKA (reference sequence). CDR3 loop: CSAKRADRGNEQFF. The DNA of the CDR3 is TGCAGTGCCAAGAGGGCAGATAGGGGGAATGAGCAGTTCTTC.

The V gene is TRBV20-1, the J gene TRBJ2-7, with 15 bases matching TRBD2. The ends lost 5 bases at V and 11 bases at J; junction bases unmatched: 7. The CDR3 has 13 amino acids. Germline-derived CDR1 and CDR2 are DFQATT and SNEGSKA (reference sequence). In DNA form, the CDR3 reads TGCAGTGCTCCGGGACTAGCGGGGGGCCGAGAGTACGTC. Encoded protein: CSAPGLAGGREYV.

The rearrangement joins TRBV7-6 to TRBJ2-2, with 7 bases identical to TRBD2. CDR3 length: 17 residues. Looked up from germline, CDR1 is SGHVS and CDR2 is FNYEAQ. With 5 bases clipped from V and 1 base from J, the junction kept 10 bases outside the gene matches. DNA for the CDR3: TGTGCCAGCAGCCTACCCCCCGGACTAGGGAACACCGGGGAGCTGTTTTTT. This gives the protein CASSLPPGLGNTGELFF. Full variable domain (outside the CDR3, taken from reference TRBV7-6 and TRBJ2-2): GAGVSQSPRYKVTKRGQDVALRCDPISGHVSLYWYRQALGQGPEFLTYFNYEAQQDKSGLPNDRFSAERPEGSISTLTIQRTEQRDSAMYRCASSLPPGLGNTGELFFGEGSRLTVL.

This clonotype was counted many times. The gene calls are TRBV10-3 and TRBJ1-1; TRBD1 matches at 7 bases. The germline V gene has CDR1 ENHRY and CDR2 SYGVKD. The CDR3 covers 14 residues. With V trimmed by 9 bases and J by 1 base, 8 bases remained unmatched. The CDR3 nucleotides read TGTGCCATTGCTTACCGGGACAGGAACACTGAAGCTTTCTTT. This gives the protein CAIAYRDRNTEAFF.

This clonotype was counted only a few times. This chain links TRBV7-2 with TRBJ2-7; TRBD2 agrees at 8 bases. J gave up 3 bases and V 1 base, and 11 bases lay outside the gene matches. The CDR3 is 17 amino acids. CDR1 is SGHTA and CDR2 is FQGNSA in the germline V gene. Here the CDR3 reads CASSLGVAGITLYEQYF. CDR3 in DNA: TGTGCCAGCAGCTTAGGCGTAGCGGGGATCACTCTCTACGAGCAGTACTTC.

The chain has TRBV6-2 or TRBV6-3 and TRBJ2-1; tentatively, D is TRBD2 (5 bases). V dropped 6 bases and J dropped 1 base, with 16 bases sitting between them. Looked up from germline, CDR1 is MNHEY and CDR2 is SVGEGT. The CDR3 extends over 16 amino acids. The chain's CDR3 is CASSLTRVRSYNEQFF. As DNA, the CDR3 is TGTGCCAGCAGCCTTACGAGGGTAAGATCCTACAATGAGCAGTTCTTC.

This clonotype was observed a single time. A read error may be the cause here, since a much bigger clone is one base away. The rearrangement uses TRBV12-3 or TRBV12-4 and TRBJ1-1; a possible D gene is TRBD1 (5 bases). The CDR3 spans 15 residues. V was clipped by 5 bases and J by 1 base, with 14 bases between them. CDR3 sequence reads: CASSPPTVKNTEAFF. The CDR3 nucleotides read TGTGCCAGCAGTCCGCCGACAGTCAAGAACACTGAAGCTTTCTTT.